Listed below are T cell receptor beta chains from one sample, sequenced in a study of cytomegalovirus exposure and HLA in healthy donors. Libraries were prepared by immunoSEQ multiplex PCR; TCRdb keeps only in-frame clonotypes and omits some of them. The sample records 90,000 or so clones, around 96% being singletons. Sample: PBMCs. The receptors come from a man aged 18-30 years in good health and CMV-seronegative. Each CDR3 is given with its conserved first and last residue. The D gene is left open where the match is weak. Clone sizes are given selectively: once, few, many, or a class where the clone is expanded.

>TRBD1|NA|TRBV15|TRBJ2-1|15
CATSRDRGSYNEQFF
TGTGCCACCAGCAGAGACAGGGGGTCCTACAATGAGCAGTTCTTC
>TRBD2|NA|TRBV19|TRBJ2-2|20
CASSPPGRGLAGGPTGELFF
TGTGCCAGTAGTCCCCCGGGCCGGGGACTAGCGGGAGGGCCTACCGGGGAGCTGTTTTTT
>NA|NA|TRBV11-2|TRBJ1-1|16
CASSLDRNVPGTEAFF
TGTGCCAGCAGCTTAGATCGTAACGTCCCGGGCACTGAAGCTTTCTTT
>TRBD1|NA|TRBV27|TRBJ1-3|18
CASSLSGQGESSGNTIYF
TGTGCCAGCAGTTTATCGGGACAGGGGGAGAGCTCTGGAAACACCATATATTTT
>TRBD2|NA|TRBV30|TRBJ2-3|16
CACNPGLAGGGDTQYF
TGTGCCTGCAATCCGGGACTAGCGGGAGGAGGAGATACGCAGTATTTT
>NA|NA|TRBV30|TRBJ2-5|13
CAWSGQVTETQYF
TGTGCCTGGAGTGGACAGGTGACGGAGACCCAGTACTTC
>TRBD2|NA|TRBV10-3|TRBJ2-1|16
CAISDGNSGAKNEQFF
TGTGCCATCAGTGACGGCAATAGCGGGGCCAAGAATGAGCAGTTCTTC
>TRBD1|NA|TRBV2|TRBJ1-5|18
CASSAGTGARRGAQPQHF
TGTGCCAGCAGTGCCGGGACAGGGGCCAGACGAGGGGCTCAGCCCCAGCATTTT
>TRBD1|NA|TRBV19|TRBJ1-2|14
CASSPQGTNYGYTF
TGTGCCAGTAGCCCACAGGGGACTAACTATGGCTACACCTTC
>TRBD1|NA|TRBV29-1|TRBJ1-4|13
CSVDKQGDEKLFF
TGCAGCGTTGATAAACAGGGGGATGAAAAACTGTTTTTT
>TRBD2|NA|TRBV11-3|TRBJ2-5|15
CASSSLTSGQETQYF
TGTGCCAGCAGCTCCTTGACTAGCGGCCAAGAGACCCAGTACTTC
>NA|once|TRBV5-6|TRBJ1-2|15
CASSLAGRTNYGYTF
TGTGCCAGCAGCTTGGCAGGTCGGACTAACTATGGCTACACCTTC
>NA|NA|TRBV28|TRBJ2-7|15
CASSFPRGVLYEQYF
TGTGCCAGCAGTTTTCCTCGCGGGGTTCTCTACGAGCAGTACTTC
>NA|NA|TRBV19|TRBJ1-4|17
CASSPTAEITLNEKLFF
TGTGCCAGTAGTCCGACAGCTGAAATTACCTTGAATGAAAAACTGTTTTTT
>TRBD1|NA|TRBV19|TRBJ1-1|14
CASSLRGPDTEAFF
TGTGCCAGTAGTCTCAGGGGGCCGGACACTGAAGCTTTCTTT
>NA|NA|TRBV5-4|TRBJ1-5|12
CASSVDSQPQHF
TGTGCCAGCAGCGTAGATAGTCAGCCCCAGCATTTT
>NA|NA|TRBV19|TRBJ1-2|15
CASSIPDRPLYGYTF
TGTGCCAGTAGTATCCCCGACAGGCCGCTCTATGGCTACACCTTC
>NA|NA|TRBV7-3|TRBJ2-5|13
CASSAGNQETQYF
TGTGCCAGCAGCGCCGGGAACCAAGAGACCCAGTACTTC
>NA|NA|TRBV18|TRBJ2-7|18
CASSEGQIRTAVVYEQYF
TGTGCCAGCTCAGAGGGACAAATAAGGACAGCCGTTGTCTACGAGCAGTACTTC
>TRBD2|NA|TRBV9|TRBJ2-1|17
CASSVATSGLLWNEQFF
TGTGCCAGCAGCGTAGCAACTAGCGGGCTTCTATGGAATGAGCAGTTCTTC
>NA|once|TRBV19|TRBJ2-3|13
CASSITGTDTQYF
TGTGCCAGTAGTATAACAGGGACAGATACGCAGTATTTT
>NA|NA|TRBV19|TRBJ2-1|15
CASSIRLGVGNEQFF
TGTGCCAGTAGTATCCGGCTAGGGGTCGGGAATGAGCAGTTCTTC
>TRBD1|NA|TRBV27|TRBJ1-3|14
CASSPRGRGNTIYF
TGTGCCAGCAGTCCCAGGGGGCGAGGAAACACCATATATTTT
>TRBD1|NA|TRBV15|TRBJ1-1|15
CATSRATGQGSEAFF
TGTGCCACCAGCAGAGCCACGGGACAGGGATCTGAAGCTTTCTTT
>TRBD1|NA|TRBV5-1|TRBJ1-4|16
CASSASSGTGVEKLFF
TGCGCCAGCAGCGCCAGCTCCGGGACAGGGGTTGAAAAACTGTTTTTT
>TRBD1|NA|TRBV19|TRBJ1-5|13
CATAGGRDQPQHF
TGTGCCACCGCAGGGGGCAGGGATCAGCCCCAGCATTTT
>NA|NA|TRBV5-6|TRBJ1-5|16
CASSLISSNSNQPQHF
TGTGCCAGCAGCTTAATCAGTAGCAATAGCAATCAGCCCCAGCATTTT
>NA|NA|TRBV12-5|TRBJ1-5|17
CASGFFQGGMRNQPQHF
TGTGCTAGTGGTTTTTTTCAGGGCGGAATGCGCAATCAGCCCCAGCATTTT
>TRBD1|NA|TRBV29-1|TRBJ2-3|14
CSVEPGQGGDTQYF
TGCAGCGTTGAACCCGGACAGGGGGGGGATACGCAGTATTTT
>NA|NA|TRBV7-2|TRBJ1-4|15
CASSFKGATNEKLFF
TGTGCCAGCAGCTTTAAAGGAGCAACTAATGAAAAACTGTTTTTT
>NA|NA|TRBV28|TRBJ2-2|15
CASVFSGPNTGELFF
TGTGCCAGCGTTTTTAGCGGCCCGAACACCGGGGAGCTGTTTTTT
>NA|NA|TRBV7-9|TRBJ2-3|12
CASSLGLDTQYF
TGTGCCAGCAGCTTAGGGCTAGATACGCAGTATTTT
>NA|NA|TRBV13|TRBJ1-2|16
CASSFTGTKLDYGYTF
TGTGCCAGCAGTTTTACCGGGACAAAGTTGGACTATGGCTACACCTTC
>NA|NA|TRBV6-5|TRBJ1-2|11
CASSWGDGYTF
TGTGCCAGCAGTTGGGGGGACGGCTACACCTTC
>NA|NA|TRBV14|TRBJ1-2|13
CASSHGGLDGYTF
TGTGCCAGCAGCCACGGGGGGCTGGATGGCTACACCTTC
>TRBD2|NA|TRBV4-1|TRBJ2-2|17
CASSPEVAGGYTGELFF
TGCGCCAGCAGCCCGGAGGTGGCGGGAGGTTACACCGGGGAGCTGTTTTTT
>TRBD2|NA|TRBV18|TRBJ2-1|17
CASSAGLAGVSYNEQFF
TGTGCCAGCTCGGCGGGACTAGCGGGCGTCTCCTACAATGAGCAGTTCTTC
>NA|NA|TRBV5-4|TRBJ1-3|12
CATTSSGNTIYF
TGTGCCACCACCAGCTCTGGAAACACCATATATTTT
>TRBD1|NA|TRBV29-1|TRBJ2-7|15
CSADVVQGSSYEQYF
TGCAGCGCTGACGTGGTACAGGGGAGCTCCTACGAGCAGTACTTC
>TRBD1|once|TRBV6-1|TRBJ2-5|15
CASSELDRRQETQYF
TGTGCCAGCAGTGAACTGGACAGGCGCCAAGAGACCCAGTACTTC
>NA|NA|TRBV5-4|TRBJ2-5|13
CASSPPNEETQYF
TGTGCCAGCAGCCCCCCTAACGAAGAGACCCAGTACTTC
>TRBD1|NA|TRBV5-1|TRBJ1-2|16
CASSLAPGGTNYGYTF
TGCGCCAGCAGCTTGGCCCCAGGGGGAACCAACTATGGCTACACCTTC
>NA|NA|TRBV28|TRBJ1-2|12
CASSLWRRGYTF
TGTGCCAGCAGTTTATGGCGAAGAGGCTACACCTTC
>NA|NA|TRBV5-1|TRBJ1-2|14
CASSLDGGNYGYTF
TGCGCCAGCAGCTTGGACGGGGGTAACTATGGCTACACCTTC
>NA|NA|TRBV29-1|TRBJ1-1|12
CSVVEAGERAFF
TGCAGCGTTGTCGAGGCAGGGGAGCGAGCTTTCTTT
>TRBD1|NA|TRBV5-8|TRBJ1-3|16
CASSFRDSASGNTIYF
TGTGCCAGCAGTTTCCGGGACAGTGCTTCTGGAAACACCATATATTTT
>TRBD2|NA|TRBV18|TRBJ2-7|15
CASSPATSGSQEQYF
TGTGCCAGCTCACCCGCCACTAGCGGGAGTCAGGAGCAGTACTTC
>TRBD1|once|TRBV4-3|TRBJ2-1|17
CASSQDPTGVEWVEQFF
TGCGCCAGCAGCCAAGATCCGACAGGGGTCGAATGGGTCGAGCAGTTCTTC
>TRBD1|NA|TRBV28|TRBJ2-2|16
CASSRDRGVNTGELFF
TGTGCCAGCAGTCGTGACAGGGGGGTGAACACCGGGGAGCTGTTTTTT
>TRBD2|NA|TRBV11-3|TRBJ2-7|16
CASSKRTSGRMDEQYF
TGTGCCAGCAGCAAGCGGACTAGCGGGAGAATGGACGAGCAGTACTTC
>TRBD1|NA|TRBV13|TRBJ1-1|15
CASSSDRGYSTEAFF
TGTGCCAGCAGCTCAGACAGGGGCTATAGCACTGAAGCTTTCTTT
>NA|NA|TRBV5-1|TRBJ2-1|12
CASAVDLPEQFF
TGCGCCAGCGCCGTCGACTTACCAGAGCAGTTCTTC
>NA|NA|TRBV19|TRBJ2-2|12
CASKMGAGELFF
TGTGCCAGTAAGATGGGGGCGGGGGAGCTGTTTTTT
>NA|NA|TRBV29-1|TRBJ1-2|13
CSVEPPDSSGYTF
TGCAGCGTTGAACCACCCGACAGTTCTGGCTACACCTTC
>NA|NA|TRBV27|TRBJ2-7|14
CASSLSRGSYEQYF
TGTGCCAGCAGTTTAAGTCGGGGTTCCTACGAGCAGTACTTC
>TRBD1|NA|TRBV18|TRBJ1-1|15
CASSPTGTGDTEAFF
TGTGCCAGCTCACCCACCGGGACAGGGGATACTGAAGCTTTCTTT
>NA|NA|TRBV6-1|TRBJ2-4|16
CASSGGRELAKNIQYF
TGTGCCAGCAGTGGGGGGCGCGAACTAGCCAAAAACATTCAGTACTTC
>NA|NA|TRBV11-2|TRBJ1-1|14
CASSPGPGETEAFF
TGTGCCAGCAGCCCTGGGCCAGGGGAAACTGAAGCTTTCTTT
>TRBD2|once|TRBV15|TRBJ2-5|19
CATSRGTSGSPIVQETQYF
TGTGCCACCAGCAGGGGGACTAGCGGGAGCCCTATCGTCCAAGAGACCCAGTACTTC
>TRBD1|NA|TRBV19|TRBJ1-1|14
CASSIGTGNTEAFF
TGTGCCAGTAGTATAGGGACAGGGAACACTGAAGCTTTCTTT